This T cell receptor (beta chain) was documented in a study of T cell repertoires in cytomegalovirus infection. About the study: It can be stated that public TCR beta signatures indicated CMV infection as well as a matching HLA type. Study-level findings and limits: Carriers of CMV plus the relevant HLA were identified by cumulative public TCR beta family frequency. Dominating the ex vivo response were TCR beta clonotypes that were CMV-specific and HLA-C-restricted.

TCRdb analysed the reads with MiXCR anew, one entry per CDR3 protein. The sample yields 630,000 or so distinct CDR3 sequences, approximately 25% seen once. Germline CDR1 and CDR2: SGHNT and YYREEE (reference sequence). The CDR3 is made up of 15 amino acids. Trimming shortened V by 0 bases and J by 1 base, and 10 bases separated the two germline ends. Of note for this clonotype: What it recognizes is unknown.

The source material was CD8+ T cells from PBMCs. This rearrangement joins TRBV5-4 to TRBJ1-1; the D is unclear. The receptor comes from a human donor in good health (CMV status not recorded). Some clones in this sample may be carry-over from other donors' samples. This CDR3 is CASSLAPGENTEAFF. DNA for the CDR3: TGTGCCAGCAGCTTGGCCCCGGGCGAGAACACTGAAGCTTTCTTT.